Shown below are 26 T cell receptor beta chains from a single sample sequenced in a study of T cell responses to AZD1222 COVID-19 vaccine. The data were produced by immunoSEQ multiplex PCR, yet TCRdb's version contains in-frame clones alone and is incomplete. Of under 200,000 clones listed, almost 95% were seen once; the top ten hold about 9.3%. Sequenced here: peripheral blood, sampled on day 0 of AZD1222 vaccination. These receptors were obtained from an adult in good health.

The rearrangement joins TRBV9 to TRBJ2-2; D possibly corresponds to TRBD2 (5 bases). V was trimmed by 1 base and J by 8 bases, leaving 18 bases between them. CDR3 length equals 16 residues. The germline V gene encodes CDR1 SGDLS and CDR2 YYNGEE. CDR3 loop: CASSVRSSPNLGELFF. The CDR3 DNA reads TGTGCCAGCAGCGTAAGGTCTAGCCCGAATTTGGGGGAGCTGTTTTTT.

As DNA, the CDR3 is TGTGCCAGCAGCAATGGCTTCGGCAGGGGAGTAAATGGCTACACCTTC. The encoded protein is CASSNGFGRGVNGYTF. The chain joins TRBV7-6 to TRBJ1-2, with D possibly matching TRBD1 (6 bases). Trimming stripped 5 bases from V and 6 bases from J, with 22 bases between. The CDR3 is 16 residues long. Per the germline V gene, CDR1 is SGHVS and CDR2 is FNYEAQ. Filled out from reference TRBV7-6 and TRBJ1-2, the complete variable domain reads GAGVSQSPRYKVTKRGQDVALRCDPISGHVSLYWYRQALGQGPEFLTYFNYEAQQDKSGLPNDRFSAERPEGSISTLTIQRTEQRDSAMYRCASSNGFGRGVNGYTFGSGTRLTVV.

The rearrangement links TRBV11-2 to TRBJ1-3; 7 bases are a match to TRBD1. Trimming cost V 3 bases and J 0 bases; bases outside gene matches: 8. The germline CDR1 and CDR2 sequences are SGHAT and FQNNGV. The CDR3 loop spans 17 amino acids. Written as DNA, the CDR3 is TGTGCCAGCAGCTTGAACCGACAGGGTCCCTCTGGAAACACCATATATTTT. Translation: CASSLNRQGPSGNTIYF.

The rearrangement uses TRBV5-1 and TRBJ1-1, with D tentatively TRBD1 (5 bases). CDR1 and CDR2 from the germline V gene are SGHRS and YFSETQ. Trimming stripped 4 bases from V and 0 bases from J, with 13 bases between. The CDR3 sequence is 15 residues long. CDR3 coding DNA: TGCGCCAGCAGCCCGGGGGTACACTTGAACACTGAAGCTTTCTTT. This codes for CASSPGVHLNTEAFF.

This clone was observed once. For the CDR3, the DNA is TGTGCCAGCAGTGGCGAGGGGGGCCACGCTGAAGCTTTCTTT. Translation gives CASSGEGGHAEAFF. The chain couples TRBV28 to TRBJ1-1; a possible D gene is TRBD1 (6 bases). In germline, CDR1 is MDHEN, CDR2 SYDVKM. Trimming cost V 5 bases and J 6 bases, with 16 bases left between them. This CDR3 comprises 14 residues.

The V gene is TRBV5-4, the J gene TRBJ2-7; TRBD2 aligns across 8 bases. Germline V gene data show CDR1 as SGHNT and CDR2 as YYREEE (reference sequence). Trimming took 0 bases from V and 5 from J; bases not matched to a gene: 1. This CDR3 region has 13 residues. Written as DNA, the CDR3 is TGTGCCAGCAGCTTGGCGGGGGGGGACGAGCAGTACTTC. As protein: CASSLAGGDEQYF.

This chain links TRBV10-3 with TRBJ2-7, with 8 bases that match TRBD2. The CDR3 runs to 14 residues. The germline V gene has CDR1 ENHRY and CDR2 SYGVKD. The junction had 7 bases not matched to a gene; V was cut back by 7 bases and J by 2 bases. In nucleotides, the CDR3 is TGTGCCATCACTACCGGGACTAGACCCTACGAGCAGTACTTC. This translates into CAITTGTRPYEQYF.

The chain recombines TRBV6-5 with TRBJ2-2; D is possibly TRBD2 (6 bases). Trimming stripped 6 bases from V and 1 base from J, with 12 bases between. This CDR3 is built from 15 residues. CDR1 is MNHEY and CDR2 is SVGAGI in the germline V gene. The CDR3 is CASSLTGVNTGELFF. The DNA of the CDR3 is TGTGCCAGCAGCCTAACGGGAGTGAACACCGGGGAGCTGTTTTTT.

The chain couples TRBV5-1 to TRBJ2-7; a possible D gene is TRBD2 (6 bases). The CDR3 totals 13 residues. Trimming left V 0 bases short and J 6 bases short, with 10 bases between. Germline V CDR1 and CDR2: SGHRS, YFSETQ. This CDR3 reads CASSLVQGGEQYF. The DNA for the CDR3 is TGCGCCAGCAGCTTGGTTCAGGGAGGCGAGCAGTACTTC.

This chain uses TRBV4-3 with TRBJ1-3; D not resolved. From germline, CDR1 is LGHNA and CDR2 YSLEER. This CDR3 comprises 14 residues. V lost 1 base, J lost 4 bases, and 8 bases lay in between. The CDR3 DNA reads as TGCGCCAGCAGCCAAGTTGGAGGGGGAAACACCATATATTTT. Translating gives CASSQVGGGNTIYF.

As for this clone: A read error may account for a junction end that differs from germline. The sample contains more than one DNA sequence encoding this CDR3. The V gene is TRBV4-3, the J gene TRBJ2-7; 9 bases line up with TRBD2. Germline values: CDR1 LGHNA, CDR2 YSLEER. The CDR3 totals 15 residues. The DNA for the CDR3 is TGCGCCAGCAGCCAATTGACTAGCGGAACCTACGAACAGTACTTC. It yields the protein CASSQLTSGTYEQYF.

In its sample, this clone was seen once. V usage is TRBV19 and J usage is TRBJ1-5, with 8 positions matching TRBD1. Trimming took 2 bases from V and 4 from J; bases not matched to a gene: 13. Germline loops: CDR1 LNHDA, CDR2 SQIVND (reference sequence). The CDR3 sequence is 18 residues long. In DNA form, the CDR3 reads TGTGCCAGTAGTATACAGAATACCGGGACAGGCCTTAATCAGCCCCAGCATTTT. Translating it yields CASSIQNTGTGLNQPQHF.

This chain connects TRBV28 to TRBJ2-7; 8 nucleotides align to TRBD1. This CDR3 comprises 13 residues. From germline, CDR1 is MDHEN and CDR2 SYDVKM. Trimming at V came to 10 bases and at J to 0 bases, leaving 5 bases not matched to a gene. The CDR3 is CATTGQGSYEQYF. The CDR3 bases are TGTGCCACCACCGGACAGGGCTCCTACGAGCAGTACTTC.

In DNA form, the CDR3 reads TGTGCCAGCACCTATGGGTTTGGCTACACCTTC. Its translation: CASTYGFGYTF. The rearrangement links TRBV12-3 or TRBV12-4 to TRBJ1-2; no clear D. This CDR3 is 11 amino acids long. V lost 7 bases and J 7 bases, leaving 10 bases between the germline ends.

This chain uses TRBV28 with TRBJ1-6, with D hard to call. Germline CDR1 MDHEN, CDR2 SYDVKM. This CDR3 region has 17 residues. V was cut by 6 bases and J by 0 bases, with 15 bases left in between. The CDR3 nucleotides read TGTGCCAGCAGCCCGGAGGGCTCGAGCTCCTATAATTCACCCCTCCACTTT. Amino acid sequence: CASSPEGSSSYNSPLHF.

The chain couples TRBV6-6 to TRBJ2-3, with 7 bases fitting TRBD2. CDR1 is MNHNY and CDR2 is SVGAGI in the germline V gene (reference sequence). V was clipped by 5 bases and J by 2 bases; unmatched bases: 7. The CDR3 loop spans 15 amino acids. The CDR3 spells CASSPRGGYTDTQYF. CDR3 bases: TGTGCCAGCAGTCCGAGGGGAGGGTACACAGATACGCAGTATTTT.

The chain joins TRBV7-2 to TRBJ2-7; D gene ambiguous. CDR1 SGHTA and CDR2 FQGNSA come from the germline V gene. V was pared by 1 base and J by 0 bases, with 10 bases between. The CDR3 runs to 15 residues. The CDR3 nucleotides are TGTGCCAGCAGCTTAGTATCGGTAAGCTCCTACGAGCAGTACTTC. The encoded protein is CASSLVSVSSYEQYF.

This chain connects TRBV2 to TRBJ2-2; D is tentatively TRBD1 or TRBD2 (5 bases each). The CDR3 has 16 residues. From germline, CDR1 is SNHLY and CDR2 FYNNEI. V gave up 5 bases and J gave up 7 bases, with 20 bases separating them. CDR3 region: CASSNTPLAGSGELFF. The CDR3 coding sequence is TGTGCCAGCAGTAACACCCCCCTGGCAGGGAGCGGGGAGCTGTTTTTT. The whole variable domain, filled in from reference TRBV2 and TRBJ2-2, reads EPEVTQTPSHQVTQMGQEVILRCVPISNHLYFYWYRQILGQKVEFLVSFYNNEISEKSEIFDDQFSVERPDGSNFTLKIRSTKLEDSAMYFCASSNTPLAGSGELFFGEGSRLTVL.

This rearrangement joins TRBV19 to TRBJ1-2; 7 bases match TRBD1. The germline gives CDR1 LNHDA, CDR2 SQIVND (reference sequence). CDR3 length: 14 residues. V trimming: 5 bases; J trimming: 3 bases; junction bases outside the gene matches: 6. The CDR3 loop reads CASSLQGDDYGYTF. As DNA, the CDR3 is TGTGCCAGTAGTCTGCAGGGGGATGACTATGGCTACACCTTC.

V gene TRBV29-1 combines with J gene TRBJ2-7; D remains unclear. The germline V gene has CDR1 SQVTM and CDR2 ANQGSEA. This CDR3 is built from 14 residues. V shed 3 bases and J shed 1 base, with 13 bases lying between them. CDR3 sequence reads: CSVDSGSASYEQYF. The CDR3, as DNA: TGCAGCGTTGATTCGGGTTCGGCGTCCTACGAGCAGTACTTC.

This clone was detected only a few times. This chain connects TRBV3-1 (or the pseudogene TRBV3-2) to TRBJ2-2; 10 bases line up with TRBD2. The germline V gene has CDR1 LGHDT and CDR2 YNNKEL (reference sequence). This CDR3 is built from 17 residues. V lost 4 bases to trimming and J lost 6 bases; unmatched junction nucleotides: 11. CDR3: CASSPYSSGSMPGELFF. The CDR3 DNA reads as TGTGCCAGCAGCCCGTACTCTAGCGGGAGTATGCCCGGGGAGCTGTTTTTT.

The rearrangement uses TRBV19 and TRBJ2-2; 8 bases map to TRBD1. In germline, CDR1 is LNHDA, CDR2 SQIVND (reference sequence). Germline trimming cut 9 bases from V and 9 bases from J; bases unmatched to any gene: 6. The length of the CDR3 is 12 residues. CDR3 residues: CASAQGARELFF. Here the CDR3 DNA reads TGTGCCAGCGCCCAGGGGGCACGGGAGCTGTTTTTT.

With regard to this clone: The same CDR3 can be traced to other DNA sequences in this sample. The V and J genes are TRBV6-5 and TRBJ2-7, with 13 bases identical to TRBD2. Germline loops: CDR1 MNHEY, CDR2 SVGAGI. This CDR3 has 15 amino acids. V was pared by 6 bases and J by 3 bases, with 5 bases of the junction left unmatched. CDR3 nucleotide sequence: TGTGCCAGCAGCCCGGGACTAGCGGGGAGCTACGAGCAGTACTTC. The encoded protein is CASSPGLAGSYEQYF.

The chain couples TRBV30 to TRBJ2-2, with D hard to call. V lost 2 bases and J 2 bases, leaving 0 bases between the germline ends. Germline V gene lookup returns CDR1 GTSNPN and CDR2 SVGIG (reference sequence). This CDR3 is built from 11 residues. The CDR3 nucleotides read TGTGCCTGGAGTAACACCGGGGAGCTGTTTTTT. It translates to CAWSNTGELFF. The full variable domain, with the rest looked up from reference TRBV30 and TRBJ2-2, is SQTIHQWPATLVQPVGSPLSLECTVEGTSNPNLYWYRQAAGRGLQLLFYSVGIGQISSEVPQNLSASRPQDRQFILSSKKLLLSDSGFYLCAWSNTGELFFGEGSRLTVL.

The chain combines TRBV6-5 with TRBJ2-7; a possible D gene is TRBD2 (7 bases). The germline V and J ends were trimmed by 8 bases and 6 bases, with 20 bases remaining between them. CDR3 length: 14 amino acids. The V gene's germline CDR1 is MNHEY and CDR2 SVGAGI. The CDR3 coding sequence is TGTGCCAGCCGGGTTTTCGGGGGGCGGGGCGAGCAGTACTTC. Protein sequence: CASRVFGGRGEQYF.

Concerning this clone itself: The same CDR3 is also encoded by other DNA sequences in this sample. The CDR3 DNA reads TGTGCCAGCAGCGTAGGGACTAGCGGCTACGAGCAGTACTTC. Residues: CASSVGTSGYEQYF. V usage is TRBV9 and J usage is TRBJ2-7; 10 positions match TRBD2. J was trimmed by 3 bases and V by 0 bases; bases with no gene match: 0. Germline V CDR1 and CDR2: SGDLS, YYNGEE. The CDR3 extends over 14 amino acids.